This paragraph covers one T cell receptor (beta chain) sequence. Assignments of participants to cohorts depended upon their own reported clinical history. The authors' processing: By means of reference gene primer amplification, nucleated cell counts were estimated. Sequenced by immunoSEQ multiplex PCR; TCRdb stores in-frame clones only, minus some. From that table come the V and J calls and clone size; the DNA was used to work out D and trimming. The sample lists hundreds of thousands of clones; roughly 84% were seen once. Unmatched junction bases numbered 10, after V lost 3 bases and J lost 4 bases. The germline V gene has CDR1 MNHEY and CDR2 SMNVEV (reference sequence). The CDR3 is 19 residues long. The sample is drawn from a study of blood T cell repertoires in COVID-19.

Sample: PBMCs or T cells enriched from blood (not recorded which). The chain carries TRBV27 and TRBJ2-1, with 15 bases identical to TRBD2. The source of this sequence is a woman aged 40 to 55 who had recovered from COVID-19. The CDR3 is CASSFSLGGLAGGYNEQFF. DNA of the CDR3: TGTGCCAGCAGTTTTTCCCTGGGGGGACTAGCGGGAGGTTACAATGAGCAGTTCTTC.